The clone carrying this T cell receptor (beta chain) was seen more than once but under ten times. The antigen is unknown. Using its own MiXCR run on the 5' RACE reads, TCRdb lists one record per CDR3 protein. The table records 240,000 or so distinct CDR3 sequences, over 9% of them present only once. The data belong to a study of T-cell memory formation after mild COVID-19. This CDR3 is built from 14 residues. The germline CDR1 and CDR2 sequences are SGHRS and YFSETQ. V lost 0 bases, J lost 5 bases, and 11 bases lay in between. The study, taken as a whole, reports: While clones contracting from day 15 to 85 were balanced between CD4 and CD8, later expanders leaned CD4+. For second-wave clones that peaked at day 37, SARS-CoV-2 specificity went unverified.

The chain carries TRBV5-1 and TRBJ2-5; D is possibly TRBD2 (6 bases). The source is a man aged 18 to 29 who had mild COVID-19 (a few samples of this study predate the infection). Cell type and time point are not known. The sequenced material came from PBMCs or a T cell subset sorted from them (not recorded which). The DNA for the CDR3 is TGCGCCAGCAGCTTGGCCGTTCTAGCGGAGACCCAGTACTTC. This gives the protein CASSLAVLAETQYF.